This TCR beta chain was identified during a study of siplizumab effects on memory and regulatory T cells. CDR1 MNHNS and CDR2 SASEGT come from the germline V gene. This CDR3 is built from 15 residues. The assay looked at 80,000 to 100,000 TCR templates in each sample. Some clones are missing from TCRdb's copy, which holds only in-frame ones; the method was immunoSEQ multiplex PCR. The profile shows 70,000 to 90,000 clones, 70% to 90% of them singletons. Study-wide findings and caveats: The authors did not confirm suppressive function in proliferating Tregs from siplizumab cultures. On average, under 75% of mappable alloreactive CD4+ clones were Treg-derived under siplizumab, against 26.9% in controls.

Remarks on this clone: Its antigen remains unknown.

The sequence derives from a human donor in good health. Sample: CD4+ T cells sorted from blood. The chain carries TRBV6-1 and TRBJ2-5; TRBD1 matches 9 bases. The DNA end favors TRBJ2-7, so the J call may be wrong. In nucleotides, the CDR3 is TGTGCCAGCAGTGAAGCGCCGGGACAGGGCTACGAGCAGTACTTC. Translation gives CASSEAPGQGYEQYF.